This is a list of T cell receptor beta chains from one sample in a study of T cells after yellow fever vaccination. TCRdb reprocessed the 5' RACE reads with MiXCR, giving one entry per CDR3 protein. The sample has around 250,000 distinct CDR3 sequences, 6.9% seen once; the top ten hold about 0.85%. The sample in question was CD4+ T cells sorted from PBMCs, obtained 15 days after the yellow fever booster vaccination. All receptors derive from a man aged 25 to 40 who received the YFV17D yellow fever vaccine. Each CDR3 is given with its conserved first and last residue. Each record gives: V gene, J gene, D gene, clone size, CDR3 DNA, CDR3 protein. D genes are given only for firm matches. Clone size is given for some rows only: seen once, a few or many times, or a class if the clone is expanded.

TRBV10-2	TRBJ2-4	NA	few	TGCGCCAGCGCCGACGGAAAAAACATTCAGTACTTC	CASADGKNIQYF
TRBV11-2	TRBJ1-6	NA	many	TGTGCCAGCAGCTCACACCAGAATTCACCCCTCCACTTT	CASSSHQNSPLHF
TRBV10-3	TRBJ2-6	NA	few	TGTGCCATCAGTGCGGGACGAAACTCTGGGGCCAACGTCCTGACTTTC	CAISAGRNSGANVLTF
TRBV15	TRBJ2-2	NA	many	TGTGCCACCAGCAGAGCTGGGACGAACACCGGGGAGCTGTTTTTT	CATSRAGTNTGELFF
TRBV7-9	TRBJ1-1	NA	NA	TGTGCCAGCAGGGAACTAGTAGTAAACACTGAAGCTTTCTTT	CASRELVVNTEAFF
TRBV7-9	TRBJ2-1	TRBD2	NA	TGTGCCAGCAGCTCAGGGCCCCTAGCGGGCAATGAGCAGTTCTTC	CASSSGPLAGNEQFF
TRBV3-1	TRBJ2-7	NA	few	TGTGCCAGCAGCACCATTTACGAGCAGTACTTC	CASSTIYEQYF
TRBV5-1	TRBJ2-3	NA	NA	TGCGCCAGCAGCGCCGGGACCCAGACAGATACGCAGTATTTT	CASSAGTQTDTQYF
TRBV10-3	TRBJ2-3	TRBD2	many	TGTGCCATCAGTGAGTATGAAGCGGGACGGTATTTT	CAISEYEAGRYF
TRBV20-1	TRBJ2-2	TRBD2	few	TGCAGTGCTAAAGCTTTAGCGGGAGGGCCCGACACCGGGGAGCTGTTTTTT	CSAKALAGGPDTGELFF
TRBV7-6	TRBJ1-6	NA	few	TGTGCCAGCAGCCTGGGAAATGAGGCCTCCCCCCTCCACTTT	CASSLGNEASPLHF
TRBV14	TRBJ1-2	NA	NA	TGTGCCAGCAGCTTACACCGGGACGGTACTAACTATGGCTACACCTTC	CASSLHRDGTNYGYTF
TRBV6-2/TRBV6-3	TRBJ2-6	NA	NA	TGTACCACCCAGAGGATGGCGGGTAAACTCTCTGGGGCCAACGTCCTGACTTTC	CTTQRMAGKLSGANVLTF
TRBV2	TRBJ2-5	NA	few	TGTGCCAGCAGTGTAACAGGGCAGGGAGAGACCCAGTACTTC	CASSVTGQGETQYF
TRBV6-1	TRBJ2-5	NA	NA	TGTGCAGCTCCGGGGGGCTCCAAATACCAAGAGGAGACCCAGTACTTC	CAAPGGSKYQEETQYF
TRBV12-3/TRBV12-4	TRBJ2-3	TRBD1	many	TGTGCCAGCAGTTTACTACAGGGGGGCTCCACAGATACGCAGTATTTT	CASSLLQGGSTDTQYF
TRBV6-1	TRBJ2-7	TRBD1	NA	TGTGCCAGCAGATTTCGAGACAGGGGCCCCTACGAGCAGTACTTC	CASRFRDRGPYEQYF
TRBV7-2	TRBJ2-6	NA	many	TGTGCCAGCAATGCAGGGGGACTCTCTGGGGCCAACGTCCTGACTTTC	CASNAGGLSGANVLTF
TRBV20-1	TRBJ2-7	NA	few	TGCAGTGCTAGATCTGCGAAGTCCTACGAGCAGTACTTC	CSARSAKSYEQYF
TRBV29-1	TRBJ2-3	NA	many	TGCAGCGCCCTTGGGGGAGGCACAGATACGCAGTATTTT	CSALGGGTDTQYF
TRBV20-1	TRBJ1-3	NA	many	TGCAGTGCTATTCAAGGAAGCTCTGGAAACACCATATATTTT	CSAIQGSSGNTIYF
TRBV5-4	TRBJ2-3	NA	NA	TGTGCCAGCAGCTCCAGACTGCGCACAGATACGCAGTATTTT	CASSSRLRTDTQYF
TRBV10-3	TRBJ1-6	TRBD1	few	TGTGCCATCAGCCCGGACAGGGGTATTGGCTCACCCCTCCACTTT	CAISPDRGIGSPLHF
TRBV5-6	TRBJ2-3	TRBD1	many	TGTGCCAGCAGCTTGGATTGGACAGGGCCCACAGATACGCAGTATTTT	CASSLDWTGPTDTQYF
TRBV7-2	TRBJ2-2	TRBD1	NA	TGTGCCAGCACCCCCAGGGGGTACACCGGGGAGCTGTTTTTT	CASTPRGYTGELFF